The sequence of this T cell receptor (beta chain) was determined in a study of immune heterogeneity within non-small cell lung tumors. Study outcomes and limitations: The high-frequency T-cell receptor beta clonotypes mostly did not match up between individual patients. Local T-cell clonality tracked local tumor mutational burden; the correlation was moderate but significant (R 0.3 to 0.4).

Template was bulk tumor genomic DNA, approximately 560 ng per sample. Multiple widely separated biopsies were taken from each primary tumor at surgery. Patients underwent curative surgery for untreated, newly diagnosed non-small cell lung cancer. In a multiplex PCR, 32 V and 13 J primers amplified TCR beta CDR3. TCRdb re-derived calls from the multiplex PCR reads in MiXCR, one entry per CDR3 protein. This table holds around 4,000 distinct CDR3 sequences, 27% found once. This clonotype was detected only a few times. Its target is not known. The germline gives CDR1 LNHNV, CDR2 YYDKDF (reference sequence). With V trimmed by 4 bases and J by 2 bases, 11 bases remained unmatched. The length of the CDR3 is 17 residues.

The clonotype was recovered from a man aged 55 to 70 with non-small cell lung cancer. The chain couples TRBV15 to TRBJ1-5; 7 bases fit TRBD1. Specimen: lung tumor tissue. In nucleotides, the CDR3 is TGTGCCACCAGCAAAGATCAGGGGGGGCATGGCAATCAGCCCCAGCATTTT. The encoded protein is CATSKDQGGHGNQPQHF.